These 2 T cell receptor beta chains were sequenced from one sample in a study of T cell responses to AZD1222 COVID-19 vaccine. This table comes from immunoSEQ multiplex PCR, and its TCRdb copy is limited to in-frame clones, with some not included. This sample has roughly 130,000 clones, with more than 85% found just once. Sample: peripheral blood, taken on day 0 of AZD1222 vaccination. The receptors come from an adult in good health.

V is TRBV18 and J is TRBJ2-7; the D is unclear. This CDR3 is 15 amino acids long. V was pared by 1 base and J by 3 bases, with 13 bases between. Germline CDR1 and CDR2: KGHSH and LQKENI. DNA of the CDR3: TGTGCCAGCTCACCACTCGGTCGGACGGACTACGAGCAGTACTTC. It specifies CASSPLGRTDYEQYF.

The rearrangement joins TRBV27 to TRBJ2-3, with D unresolved. The CDR3 totals 11 residues. The V end lost 8 bases, the J end lost 2 bases, and 5 bases lay between the germline ends. CDR1 is MNHEY, CDR2 SMNVEV, per germline (reference sequence). CDR3 region: CASGDTDTQYF. CDR3 sequence (DNA): TGTGCCAGCGGGGACACAGATACGCAGTATTTT.